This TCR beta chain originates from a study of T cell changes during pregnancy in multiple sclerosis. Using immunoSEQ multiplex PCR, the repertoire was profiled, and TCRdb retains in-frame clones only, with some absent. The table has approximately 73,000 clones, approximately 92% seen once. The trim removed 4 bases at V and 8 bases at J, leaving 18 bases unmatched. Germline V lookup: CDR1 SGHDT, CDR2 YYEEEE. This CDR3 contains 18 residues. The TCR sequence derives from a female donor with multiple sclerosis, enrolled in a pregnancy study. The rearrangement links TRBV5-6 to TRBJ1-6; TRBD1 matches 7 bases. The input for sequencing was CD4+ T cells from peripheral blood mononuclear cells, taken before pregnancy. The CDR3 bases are TGTGCCAGCAGCCCCACCTTCTACAGGACAGGAGGGGATTCACCCCTCCACTTT. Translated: CASSPTFYRTGGDSPLHF.